This T cell receptor (beta chain) appears in the sequencing data of a study of CD8 T cells in Susac syndrome. General observations from the study: Clonal expansion was present among Susac CD8+ cells. This expansion reached its peak in TEMRA cells and in active patients.

Negative isolation was used for CD8+ and CD4+ T cells, and FACS enrichment was applied to TEMRA cells. Details on this clonotype: Its specificity is unknown.

The germline V gene has CDR1 MNHNS and CDR2 SASEGT. The CDR3 covers 13 residues. V trimming: 3 bases; J trimming: 2 bases; junction bases outside the gene matches: 0. RNA, at about 0.5 to 1 ug, was reverse transcribed with random hexamers. MiXCR was run by TCRdb on the immunoSEQ multiplex PCR reads, yielding one entry per CDR3 protein. This sample carries some 130,000 distinct CDR3 sequences, roughly 94% of them seen once, and the ten largest clones take approximately 0.18%. The chain links TRBV6-1 to TRBJ2-7; 8 nucleotides align to TRBD2. Sequencing was performed on CD8+ T cells from PBMCs. The TCR sequence derives from a human donor with Susac syndrome. This CDR3 reads CASSDGGAYEQYF. The CDR3 DNA reads as TGTGCCAGCAGTGACGGGGGGGCCTACGAGCAGTACTTC.